This TCR beta chain derives from a study of tumor and adjacent non-tumor tissue in lung cancer. Study background: Histology: about 13 adenocarcinoma, a couple of squamous cell carcinoma, 1 small cell lung cancer. Stage I to III disease affected approximately 11 men and about five women aged about 31 to 85. On average, productive TCRbeta reads reached some 4.2 million per sample. Regarding the study as a whole: In normal lung, the top 100 clones were significantly more dominant than in tumor.

The library came from three nested PCR rounds adapted from ARM-PCR protocols. TCRdb reprocessed the multiplex PCR reads via MiXCR and lists one record per CDR3 protein. The profile shows approximately 90,000 distinct CDR3 sequences, 61% of them singletons. CDR1 and CDR2 from the germline V gene are SGHAT and FQNNGV. CDR3 length equals 16 residues. Comments on this clonotype: Antigen specificity is unknown. The junction differs from germline at one of its ends, possibly a read error.

RNA was extracted from bulk tissue without any cell sorting. The TCR sequence derives from a man between 65 and 85 years old with non-small cell lung cancer. This rearrangement joins TRBV11-2 to TRBJ2-1; 9 nucleotides match TRBD2. Sample: lung tumor tissue. CDR3 sequence reads: CAGSLEGGRVGSGQFF. In DNA, the CDR3 is TGTGCCGGCAGCTTAGAGGGCGGGAGGGTAGGTAGTGGGCAGTTCTTC.